The clone carrying this T cell receptor beta chain was recorded a few times. What it binds is unknown. The data are from a study of T cells in Graves' hyperthyroidism and ophthalmopathy. Findings of the study overall: Ophthalmopathy and stable hyperthyroidism were told apart by a 13 V-J model. Peripheral blood also featured most of the thyroid clonotypes expanded above 0.001.

At least 3 on the Clinical Activity Score was recorded for ophthalmopathy patients, who also had NOSPECS grade at least 4 and duration under 3 months. Fresh 10 ml peripheral blood yielded PBMCs. There are 12 residues in the CDR3. The germline V and J ends were trimmed by 5 bases and 5 bases, with 6 bases remaining between them. In germline, CDR1 is KGHDR, CDR2 SFDVKD. RNA transcripts yielded amplified TCR beta CDR3 regions. Using the HTBI primer set, a first-round RT-PCR was run on the TCR CDR3. A single record per CDR3 protein comes from TCRdb applying MiXCR to the multiplex PCR reads. The top ten hold around 4.5% of the sample, which has approximately 600,000 distinct CDR3 sequences, about 15% seen once.

The V gene is TRBV24-1, the J gene TRBJ1-5; D is uncertain. Input material: blood. This TCR was sampled from a middle-aged woman with Graves' ophthalmopathy. CDR3: CATSGPDQPQHF. The CDR3 nucleotides are TGTGCCACCAGTGGCCCGGATCAGCCCCAGCATTTT.